This TCR beta chain came from a study of blood T cell repertoires in COVID-19. Across the whole study: Researchers got acute and convalescent COVID-19 samples from the United States, Italy and Spain. Sample material is recorded as cDNA or gDNA derived from T cells, B-cell-depleted T cells, or PBMCs.

Original methodology: The assay estimated nucleated cells by amplifying reference gene primers. Assay: immunoSEQ multiplex PCR; the TCRdb copy retains only in-frame clones and omits some. D and trimming were read from the DNA, whereas the V and J calls and clone size are those reported in that table. Among about 81,000 clones, about 84% were seen once, and the ten largest hold around 12%. Germline values: CDR1 LNHDA, CDR2 SQIVND (reference sequence). V shed 3 bases, J shed 1 base, and the junction held 5 bases outside the gene matches. The CDR3 length is 16 residues. Sequencing was performed on peripheral blood. The sequence derives from a human donor in a cohort sampled during active COVID-19. The chain is built from TRBV19 and TRBJ1-1, with 10 nucleotides matching TRBD1. The CDR3 nucleotides are TGTGCCAGTAGTATGAGGACAGGGGGGAGGAACACTGAAGCTTTCTTT. Its translation is CASSMRTGGRNTEAFF.